This T cell receptor (beta chain) is from a study of control samples from healthy donors and cancer patients. This clone has a single count. This table comes from immunoSEQ multiplex PCR, and its TCRdb copy is limited to in-frame clones, with some not included. The sample has some 110,000 clones, roughly 91% seen once; the top ten hold 2% to 2.5%. The CDR3 length is 14 residues. CDR1 and CDR2 from the germline V gene are SEHNR and FQNEAQ (reference sequence). V was clipped by 4 bases and J by 5 bases; unmatched bases: 5. V usage is TRBV7-9 and J usage is TRBJ2-3; 8 positions match TRBD1. Material: blood. The sequence derives from a woman aged 70-85 years in good health. CDR3 nucleotide sequence: TGTGCCAGCAGCTATCAGGGGGCCGGAGATACGCAGTATTTT. Translating it yields CASSYQGAGDTQYF. The whole variable domain, remainder taken from reference TRBV7-9 and TRBJ2-3, is DTGVSQNPRHKITKRGQNVTFRCDPISEHNRLYWYRQTLGQGPEFLTYFQNEAQLEKSRLLSDRFSAERPKGSFSTLEIQRTEQGDSAMYLCASSYQGAGDTQYFGPGTRLTVL.